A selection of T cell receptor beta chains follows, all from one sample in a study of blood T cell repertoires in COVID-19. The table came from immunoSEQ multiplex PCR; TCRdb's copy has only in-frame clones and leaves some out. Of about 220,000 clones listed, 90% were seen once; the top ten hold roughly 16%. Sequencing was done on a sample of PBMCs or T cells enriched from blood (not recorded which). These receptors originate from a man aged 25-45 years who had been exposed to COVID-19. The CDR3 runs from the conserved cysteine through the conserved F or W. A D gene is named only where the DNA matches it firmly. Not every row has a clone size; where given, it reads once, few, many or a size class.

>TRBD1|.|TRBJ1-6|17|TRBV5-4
CASSAGTASSYNSPLHF
TGTGCCAGCAGCGCAGGGACAGCTAGCTCCTATAATTCACCCCTCCACTTT
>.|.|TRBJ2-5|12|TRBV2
CASSFEVETQYF
TGTGCCAGCAGTTTCGAGGTAGAGACCCAGTACTTC
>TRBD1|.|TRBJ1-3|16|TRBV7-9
CASSQGGRGLGNTIYF
TGTGCCAGCAGTCAAGGTGGCAGGGGGCTTGGAAACACCATATATTTT
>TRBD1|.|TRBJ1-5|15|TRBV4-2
CASSQAVQGDQPQHF
TGTGCCAGCAGCCAAGCGGTACAGGGGGATCAGCCCCAGCATTTT
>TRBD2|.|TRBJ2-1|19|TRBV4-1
CASSQDWSGGLPSYNEQFF
TGCGCCAGCAGCCAAGATTGGAGCGGGGGGCTTCCCTCCTACAATGAGCAGTTCTTC
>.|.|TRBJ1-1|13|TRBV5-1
CASSSQDSPEAFF
TGCGCCAGCAGCTCGCAGGACTCCCCAGAAGCTTTCTTT
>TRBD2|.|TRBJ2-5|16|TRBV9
CASSAFTGTSEETQYF
TGTGCCAGCAGCGCATTTACCGGGACTAGCGAAGAGACCCAGTACTTC
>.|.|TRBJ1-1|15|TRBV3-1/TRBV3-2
CASSLNLGGQTEAFF
TGTGCCAGCAGCCTCAATCTCGGAGGACAGACTGAAGCTTTCTTT
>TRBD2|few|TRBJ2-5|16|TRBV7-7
CASSLRTSGGPETQYF
TGTGCCAGCAGCTTGCGGACTAGCGGGGGGCCCGAGACCCAGTACTTC
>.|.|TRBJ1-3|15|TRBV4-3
CASSQDGGGGNTIYF
TGCGCCAGCAGCCAAGACGGGGGAGGTGGAAACACCATATATTTT
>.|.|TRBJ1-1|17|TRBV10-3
CAISGGYSGPANTEAFF
TGTGCCATCAGTGGAGGTTACAGCGGACCCGCCAACACTGAAGCTTTCTTT
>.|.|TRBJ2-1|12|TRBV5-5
CASSTQIYEQFF
TGTGCCAGCAGCACTCAAATTTATGAGCAGTTCTTC
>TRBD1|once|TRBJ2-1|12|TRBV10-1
CASSPQGDEQFF
TGCGCCAGCAGTCCACAGGGGGACGAGCAGTTCTTC
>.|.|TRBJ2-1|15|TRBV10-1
CASRWGDIPYNEQFF
TGCGCCAGCAGATGGGGGGATATCCCCTACAATGAGCAGTTCTTC
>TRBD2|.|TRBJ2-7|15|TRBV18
CASSPRLAGVNEQYF
TGTGCCAGCTCACCACGACTAGCGGGGGTCAACGAGCAGTACTTC
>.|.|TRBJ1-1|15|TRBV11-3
CASSSGRTVNTEAFF
TGTGCCAGCAGCTCCGGGCGGACAGTGAACACTGAAGCTTTCTTT
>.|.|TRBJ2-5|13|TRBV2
CASSELGGETQYF
TGTGCCAGCAGTGAATTAGGGGGAGAGACCCAGTACTTC
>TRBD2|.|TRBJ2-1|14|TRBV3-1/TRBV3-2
CASSPRLAGVEQFF
TGTGCCAGCAGTCCCCGGCTAGCGGGGGTGGAGCAGTTCTTC
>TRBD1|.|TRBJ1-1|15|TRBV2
CASSLSQGANTEAFF
TGTGCCAGCAGTCTTTCACAGGGGGCGAACACTGAAGCTTTCTTT
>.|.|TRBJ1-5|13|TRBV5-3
CARTPGSNQPQHF
TGTGCCAGAACACCCGGTTCGAATCAGCCCCAGCATTTT
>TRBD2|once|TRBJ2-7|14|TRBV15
CATSSYGGLYEQYF
TGTGCCACCAGCTCGTACGGGGGACTATACGAGCAGTACTTC
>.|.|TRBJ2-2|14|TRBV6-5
CASRMDRNTGELFF
TGTGCCAGCAGGATGGACAGAAACACCGGGGAGCTGTTTTTT
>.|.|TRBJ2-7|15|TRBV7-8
CASSLAGRGPYEQYF
TGTGCCAGCAGCTTAGCGGGCAGGGGTCCCTACGAGCAGTACTTC
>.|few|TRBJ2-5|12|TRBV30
CACGDTPWAQYF
TGTGCCTGTGGGGACACTCCCTGGGCCCAGTACTTC
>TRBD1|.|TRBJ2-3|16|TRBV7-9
CASSLEQLQGWDTQYF
TGTGCCAGCAGCTTAGAGCAGTTACAGGGGTGGGATACGCAGTATTTT
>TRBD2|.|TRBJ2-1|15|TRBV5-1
CASSSGTIHLNEQFF
TGCGCCAGCAGTTCCGGGACTATCCACCTCAATGAGCAGTTCTTC
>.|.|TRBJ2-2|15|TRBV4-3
CASSQVAGNTGELFF
TGCGCCAGCAGCCAAGTGGCGGGAAACACCGGGGAGCTGTTTTTT
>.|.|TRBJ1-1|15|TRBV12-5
CASGSWSGRGTEAFF
TGTGCTAGTGGCAGCTGGTCGGGGAGGGGGACTGAAGCTTTCTTT
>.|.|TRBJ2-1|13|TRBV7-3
CASSLTARYEQFF
TGTGCCAGCAGCTTAACAGCCCGTTATGAGCAGTTCTTC
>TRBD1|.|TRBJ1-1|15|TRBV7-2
CASSFWTGYRPEAFF
TGTGCCAGCAGCTTCTGGACAGGGTACCGGCCTGAAGCTTTCTTT
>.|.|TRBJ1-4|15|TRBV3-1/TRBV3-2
CASSQVGAGNEKLFF
TGTGCCAGCAGCCAAGTTGGGGCAGGGAATGAAAAACTGTTTTTT
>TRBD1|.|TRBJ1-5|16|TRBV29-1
CSVGRDRGTLLQPQHF
TGCAGCGTTGGCCGGGACAGGGGGACATTGCTCCAGCCCCAGCATTTT
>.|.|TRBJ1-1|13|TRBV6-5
CASVQGLDTEAFF
TGTGCCAGCGTACAGGGTTTGGACACTGAAGCTTTCTTT
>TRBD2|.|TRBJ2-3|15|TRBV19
CASRSLGGSTDTQYF
TGTGCCAGTAGATCCCTCGGGGGGAGCACAGATACGCAGTATTTT
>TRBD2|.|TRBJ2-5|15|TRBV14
CASSQVLAGVETQYF
TGTGCCAGCAGCCAAGTCCTAGCGGGTGTAGAGACCCAGTACTTC
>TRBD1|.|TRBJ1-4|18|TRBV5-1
CASSLTGGAIGTNEKLFF
TGCGCCAGCAGCTTGACAGGGGGCGCGATCGGAACTAATGAAAAACTGTTTTTT
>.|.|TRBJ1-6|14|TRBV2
CASSESSEDSPLHF
TGTGCCAGCAGTGAATCTAGTGAGGATTCACCCCTCCACTTT
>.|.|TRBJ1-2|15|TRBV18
CASSPPPGGVDGYTF
TGTGCCAGCTCACCACCGCCGGGCGGGGTGGATGGCTACACCTTC
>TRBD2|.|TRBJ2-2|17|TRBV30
CAWSSGIWRGVAGELFF
TGTGCCTGGAGTTCCGGTATTTGGCGGGGGGTAGCCGGGGAGCTGTTTTTT
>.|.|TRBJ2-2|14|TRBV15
CATTVMANTGELFF
TGTGCCACCACGGTTATGGCGAACACCGGGGAGCTGTTTTTT
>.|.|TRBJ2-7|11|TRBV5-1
CASSLDNEQYF
TGCGCCAGCAGCTTGGATAACGAGCAGTACTTC
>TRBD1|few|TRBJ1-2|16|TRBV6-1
CASSEYGTVLLYGYTF
TGTGCCAGCAGTGAATACGGGACAGTATTACTCTATGGCTACACCTTC
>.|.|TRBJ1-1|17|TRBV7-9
CASSLGPILGLNTEAFF
TGTGCCAGCAGCTTAGGGCCGATTTTGGGGCTGAACACTGAAGCTTTCTTT
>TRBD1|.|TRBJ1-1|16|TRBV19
CASSIAHPDRVAEAFF
TGTGCCAGTAGTATAGCCCACCCGGACAGGGTGGCGGAAGCTTTCTTT
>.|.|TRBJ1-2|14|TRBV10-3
CAIKILDSNYGYTF
TGTGCCATCAAAATTCTCGACAGTAACTATGGCTACACCTTC
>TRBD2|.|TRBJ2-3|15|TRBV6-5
CASSRLAGGPDTQYF
TGTGCCAGCAGCCGACTAGCGGGGGGGCCCGATACGCAGTATTTT
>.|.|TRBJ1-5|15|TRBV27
CASSQSRESNQPQHF
TGTGCCAGCAGTCAATCCAGGGAAAGCAATCAGCCCCAGCATTTT
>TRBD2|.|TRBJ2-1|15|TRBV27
CASSFLAGSYNEQFF
TGTGCCAGCAGTTTTCTAGCGGGGTCATACAATGAGCAGTTCTTC
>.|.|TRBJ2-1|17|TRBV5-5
CASSLGGGGHAYNEQFF
TGTGCCAGCAGCTTGGGAGGCGGCGGGCACGCCTACAATGAGCAGTTCTTC